This TCR beta chain was sequenced during a study of a mutant IDH1 vaccine in newly diagnosed glioma. Whole-study findings and limits: Among top peripheral T cell clonotypes, changes seemed unrelated to pseudoprogression.

Repertoires were generated with immunoSEQ multiplex PCR, while TCRdb's copy carries only in-frame clones and drops some. The table includes roughly 28,000 clones, 70% to 90% detected once. This clone was counted a single time. Its antigen remains unidentified. CDR1 is MNHNS, CDR2 SASEGT, per germline. Unmatched junction bases numbered 9, after V lost 3 bases and J lost 9 bases. The CDR3 has 14 residues. Time point reported: week 5, during vaccination. The content of each vaccine dose was 300 ug of mutant IDH1 20-mer peptide, and topical imiquimod accompanied it. The specimen comprised PBMCs, sampled from a glioma patient whose treatment included an IDH1 peptide vaccine. The sequence was collected from a man between 18 and 29 years old with glioma. The chain links TRBV6-1 to TRBJ2-7, with 9 bases matching TRBD1. DNA for the CDR3: TGTGCCAGCAGTGAGGGGACAGGGACCTCGACGCAGTACTTC. Translating gives CASSEGTGTSTQYF.